The T cell receptor beta chain under discussion was sequenced for a study of post-analysis software for immune sequencing data (dated by TCRdb to the mid-2010s). Notes on the research overall: Recorded disease courses included relapsing-remitting, secondary progressive and progressive-relapsing multiple sclerosis, with some patients lacking subtype annotation. A subset of samples was prepared in parallel using single-end sample barcoding, then pooled and co-amplified after Illumina adapter ligation. The patient repertoires were set against about 10 previously published healthy control repertoires from donors whose ages ranged from roughly 6 to 26 years. The paper as a whole reports these results and caveats: Patients showed significantly higher frequencies than controls for a handful of TRBV segments, among them TRBV5-6, TRBV5-1 and TRBV20-1. Significantly lower normalized Chao1 diversity was found in multiple sclerosis patients than in controls, suggesting substantial peripheral T-cell clonal expansion. Direct clustering with F measure revealed strong co-clustering of samples prepared in the same batch, which led to a batch-effect correction. The control group was slightly older than the multiple sclerosis patient group.

From its cysteine to its phenylalanine, the CDR3 spans 14 amino acids. Only the CDR3 part of the read is kept: 42 bases, read in frame from the first base. From the germline V gene, CDR1 is ENHRY and CDR2 is SYGVKD. The V end loses 6 bases and the J end loses 0 bases, and a stretch of 11 bases separates them. Library preparation employed PCR. Sequencing instrument: Illumina HiSeq 2500. To reduce PCR and sequencing biases, unique molecular identifiers were built into the TCR beta cDNA libraries. Approximately 500,000 cDNA molecules were obtained per 1 to 10 million input T cells, so each molecule approximated one T cell. The patient libraries were prepared and sequenced using the same protocol as the earlier healthy control dataset. Within a given batch, samples were prepared together, multiplexed and sequenced on the same HiSeq lane. As for the original processing: MIGEC handled the raw barcoded reads, throwing out single-read molecular identifier groups before consensus assembly and CDR3 extraction. VDJtools was used for post-analysis of the clonotype tables, with diversity normalized by down-sampling every dataset to the smallest sample size. In repertoire overlap clustering, CDR3 amino acid sequences, but not nucleotide sequences, were matched to correct batch-related cross-sample contamination. Using fastp at Q25 and MiXCR, TCRdb reprocessed the public reads and kept productive beta chains. Every distinct CDR3 protein forms one entry, paired with its most common genes and DNA. TCRdb's processing, not the authors', yielded these V and J calls. This sample holds 650,000 to 900,000 distinct CDR3 sequences; about 43% were observed only once. Roughly 5% of the sample belongs to the ten largest clones.

To demonstrate the VDJtools post-analysis software, the study profiled TCR beta repertoires from the peripheral blood of about 13 young patients with multiple sclerosis. The multiple sclerosis patients were children and adolescents between roughly 6 and 16 years of age. A few counts support this clonotype. Its antigen remains unidentified. No much larger clone is present one base from it, and per-base qualities are unavailable. The sequencing sample was made of blood. Here the chain combines TRBV10-3 and TRBJ1-1; the D gene is unclear. The receptor's source is a girl aged 10 to 17 with multiple sclerosis. The CDR3 protein sequence reads: CAIRAVNLNTEAFF. The sequenced DNA: TGTGCCATCAGGGCCGTGAACCTGAACACTGAAGCTTTCTTT.